This TCR beta chain appears in the sequencing data of a study of early T cells in non-severe SARS-CoV-2 infection. Study-level background: Chains were unpaired, as sequencing was done on bulk RNA from unsorted whole blood. Findings of the study overall: Clonotype matching in VDJdb favored anti-spike CD8 responses and did not capture private and CD4 specificities.

V shed 6 bases and J 6 bases; nucleotides not matched to a gene: 10. Germline assignment: CDR1 SGHDN and CDR2 FVKESK. The length of the CDR3 is 14 residues. This clonotype was picked up a small number of times. Antigen specificity is unknown. Researchers tagged individual cDNA molecules with unique molecular identifiers. From the 5' RACE reads, TCRdb called clonotypes with MiXCR, one entry per CDR3 protein. Of approximately 64,000 distinct CDR3 sequences listed, around 4.7% are singletons. The TCR originated in an adult who was a healthcare worker with PCR-confirmed SARS-CoV-2 infection or an uninfected control (not recorded which). The sequencing input was whole blood. The chain recombines TRBV14 with TRBJ2-7; 8 bases line up with TRBD1. Here the CDR3 DNA reads TGTGCCAGCAGTCGCGACAGGGGATTTAGCGAGCAGTACTTC. It specifies CASSRDRGFSEQYF.